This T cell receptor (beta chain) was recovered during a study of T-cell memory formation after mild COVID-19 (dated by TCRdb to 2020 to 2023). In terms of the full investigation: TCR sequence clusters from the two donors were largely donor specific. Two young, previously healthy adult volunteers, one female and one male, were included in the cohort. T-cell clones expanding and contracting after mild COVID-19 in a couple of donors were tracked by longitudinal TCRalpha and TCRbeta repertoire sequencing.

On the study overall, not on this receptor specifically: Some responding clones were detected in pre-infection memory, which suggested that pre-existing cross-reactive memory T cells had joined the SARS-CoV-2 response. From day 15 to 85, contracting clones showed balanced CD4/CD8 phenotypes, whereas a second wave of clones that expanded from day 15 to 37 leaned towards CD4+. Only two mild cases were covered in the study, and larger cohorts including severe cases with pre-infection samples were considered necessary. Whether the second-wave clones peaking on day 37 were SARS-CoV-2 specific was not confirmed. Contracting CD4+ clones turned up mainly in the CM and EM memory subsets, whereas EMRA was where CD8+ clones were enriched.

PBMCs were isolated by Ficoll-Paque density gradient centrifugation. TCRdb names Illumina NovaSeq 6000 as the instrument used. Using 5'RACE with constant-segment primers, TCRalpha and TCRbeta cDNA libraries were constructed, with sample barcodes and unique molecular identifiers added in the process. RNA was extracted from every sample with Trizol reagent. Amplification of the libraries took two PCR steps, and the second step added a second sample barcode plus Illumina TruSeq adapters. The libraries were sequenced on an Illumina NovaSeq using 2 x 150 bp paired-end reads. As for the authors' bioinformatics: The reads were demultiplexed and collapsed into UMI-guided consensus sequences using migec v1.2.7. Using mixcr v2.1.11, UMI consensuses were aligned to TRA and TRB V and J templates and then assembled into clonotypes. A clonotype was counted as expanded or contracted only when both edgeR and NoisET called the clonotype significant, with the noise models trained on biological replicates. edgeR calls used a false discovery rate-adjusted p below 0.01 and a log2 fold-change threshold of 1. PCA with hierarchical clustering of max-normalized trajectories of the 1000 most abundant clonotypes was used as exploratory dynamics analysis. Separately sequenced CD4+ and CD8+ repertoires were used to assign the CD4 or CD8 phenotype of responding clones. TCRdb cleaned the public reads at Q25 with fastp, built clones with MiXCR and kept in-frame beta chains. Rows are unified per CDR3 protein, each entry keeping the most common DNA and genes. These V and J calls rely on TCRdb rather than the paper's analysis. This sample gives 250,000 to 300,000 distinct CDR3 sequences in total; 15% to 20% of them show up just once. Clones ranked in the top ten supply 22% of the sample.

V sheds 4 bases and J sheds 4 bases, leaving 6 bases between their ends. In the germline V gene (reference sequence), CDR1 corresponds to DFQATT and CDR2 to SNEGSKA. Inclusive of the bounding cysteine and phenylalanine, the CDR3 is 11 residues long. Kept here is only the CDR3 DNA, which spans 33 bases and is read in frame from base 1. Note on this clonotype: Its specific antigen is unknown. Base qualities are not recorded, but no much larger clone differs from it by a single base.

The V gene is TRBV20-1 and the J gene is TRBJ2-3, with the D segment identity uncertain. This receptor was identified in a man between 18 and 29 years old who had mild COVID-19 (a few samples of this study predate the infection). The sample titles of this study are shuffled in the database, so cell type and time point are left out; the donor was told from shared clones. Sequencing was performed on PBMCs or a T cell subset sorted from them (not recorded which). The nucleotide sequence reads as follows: TGCAGTGCTAAGCTTGCAGATACGCAGTATTTT. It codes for CSAKLADTQYF.